This entry describes one T cell receptor (beta chain). The sample originates from a study of T cell changes during pregnancy in multiple sclerosis. V lost 5 bases, J lost 0 bases, and 11 bases lay in between. This CDR3 spans 14 amino acids. In germline, CDR1 is MNHEY, CDR2 SVGAGI. Repertoires were generated with immunoSEQ multiplex PCR, while TCRdb's copy carries only in-frame clones and drops some. Altogether just under 70,000 clones are present, roughly 89% being singletons, with the ten largest covering roughly 0.87%. This chain connects TRBV6-5 to TRBJ2-7, with TRBD1 as a possible D gene (6 bases). Sequences were derived from peripheral blood, sampled in the second trimester of pregnancy. The sequence was obtained from a female donor with multiple sclerosis, enrolled in a pregnancy study. The CDR3 protein is CASSTTGRSYEQYF. The CDR3 DNA sequence: TGTGCCAGCAGTACGACAGGACGCTCCTACGAGCAGTACTTC.